The next 21 T cell receptor beta chains were all read from a single sample in a study of cytomegalovirus exposure and HLA in healthy donors. Use of 60 Vbeta and 13 Jbeta primers characterized the PCR. Sequencing was performed with immunoSEQ multiplex PCR; in TCRdb, only in-frame clones are kept and a portion is missing. The table lists approximately 120,000 clones, roughly 80% of them singletons. The sample consisted of PBMCs. These receptors all stem from a man aged 18 to 30 in good health and CMV-seronegative.

This clone appeared a few times. This sequence joins TRBV7-2 and TRBJ2-2, with D possibly being TRBD2 (5 bases). Trimming took off 7 bases at V and 0 bases at J, with 15 bases between the two ends. This CDR3 comprises 16 residues. Germline CDR1 SGHTA, CDR2 FQGNSA. CDR3 in DNA: TGTGCCAGCACCCACCGAGGACTGTCGAACACCGGGGAGCTGTTTTTT. Its translation: CASTHRGLSNTGELFF.

There are a few counts of this clone. The chain links TRBV4-1 to TRBJ1-1; D unresolved. CDR3 length: 14 residues. In germline, CDR1 is MGHRA, CDR2 YSYEKL. Trimming left V 1 base short and J 3 bases short, with 9 bases between. For the CDR3, the DNA is TGCGCCAGCAGCCAAGTTGCGGGAGACACTGAAGCTTTCTTT. It yields the protein CASSQVAGDTEAFF.

The chain employs TRBV9 and TRBJ1-2; perhaps TRBD1 as D (5 bases). Germline V gene lookup returns CDR1 SGDLS and CDR2 YYNGEE. The germline V and J ends were trimmed by 0 bases and 5 bases, with 20 bases remaining between them. The CDR3 loop spans 17 amino acids. CDR3 DNA sequence: TGTGCCAGCAGCGTAGGCCCCAATCCCCAGACAGAGTATGGCTACACCTTC. Its protein is CASSVGPNPQTEYGYTF.

The chain combines TRBV5-5 with TRBJ1-1; a weak D match, TRBD1 (5 bases). The germline V gene encodes CDR1 SGHKS and CDR2 YYEKEE (reference sequence). The V and J ends lost 2 bases and 5 bases respectively, with 13 bases between them. This CDR3 contains 14 residues. CDR3 bases: TGTGCCAGCAGCTTCTCTGGGGCGAGGACTGAAGCTTTCTTT. It specifies CASSFSGARTEAFF.

The rearrangement links TRBV5-4 to TRBJ2-2, with TRBD2 as a possible D gene (6 bases). This CDR3 is 15 amino acids long. Germline assignment: CDR1 SGHNT and CDR2 YYREEE (reference sequence). V was shortened by 1 base and J by 5 bases, with 12 bases between the two germline ends. The chain's CDR3 is CASSLYGAGTGELFF. The CDR3 coding sequence is TGTGCCAGCAGCTTGTATGGGGCGGGGACCGGGGAGCTGTTTTTT.

The V and J genes are TRBV5-6 and TRBJ1-1, with a possible D match to TRBD1 (6 bases). Germline CDR1 SGHDT, CDR2 YYEEEE. The CDR3 runs to 14 residues. V shed 4 bases and J shed 3 bases, with 13 bases lying between them. DNA of the CDR3: TGTGCCAGCAGCCTCCTAGACAGGCACACTGAAGCTTTCTTT. Translation gives CASSLLDRHTEAFF.

The CDR3 nucleotides read TGTGCCAGCAGTCCCGGCCAAGGACAGGGGGGCATGAACACTGAAGCTTTCTTT. It yields the protein CASSPGQGQGGMNTEAFF. The chain links TRBV7-2 to TRBJ1-1, with 10 nucleotides matching TRBD1. Germline CDR1 SGHTA, CDR2 FQGNSA. Trimming took 6 bases from V and 0 from J; bases not matched to a gene: 13. This CDR3 contains 18 residues.

For this clone: An end of the junction does not agree with germline; a read error may underlie this. CDR3 coding DNA: TGTTCCAGCAGCTTAGCTCGACAGGGCCTGAACACTGAAGCTTTCTTT. This encodes CSSSLARQGLNTEAFF. This chain links TRBV7-9 with TRBJ1-1, with 7 bases identical to TRBD1. Germline CDR1 and CDR2: SEHNR and FQNEAQ (reference sequence). The CDR3 is 16 amino acids.

This clone was counted once. CDR3 coding DNA: TGTGCCAGCAGCTTGGGGACAGGGACTGAAGCTTTCTTT. Its translation is CASSLGTGTEAFF. The rearrangement links TRBV11-3 to TRBJ1-1; 9 bases map to TRBD1. CDR3 length equals 13 residues. Germline V gives CDR1 SGHNT, CDR2 YENEEA. The V and J ends lost 3 bases and 5 bases, in that order; junction bases with no gene match: 1.

The gene calls are TRBV6-6 and TRBJ1-1, with D maybe TRBD1 (5 bases). The V end was cut by 5 bases, the J end by 2 bases, with 18 bases between. This CDR3 has 16 amino acids. Germline V lookup: CDR1 MNHNY, CDR2 SVGAGI (reference sequence). CDR3 coding DNA: TGTGCCAGCAGTACTCGGAACACCGGGGGAAACACTGAAGCTTTCTTT. As protein: CASSTRNTGGNTEAFF.

This clone was picked up one time. The V and J genes are TRBV11-3 and TRBJ1-1, with 10 bases matching TRBD1. CDR3 length: 13 residues. With 2 bases clipped from V and 8 bases from J, the junction kept 2 bases outside the gene matches. CDR1 is SGHNT and CDR2 is YENEEA in the germline V gene. CDR3 in amino acids: CASSLRQGAEAFF. The CDR3 coding sequence is TGTGCCAGCAGCTTACGACAGGGGGCCGAAGCTTTCTTT.

The chain combines TRBV6-5 with TRBJ1-2, with a weak D call TRBD1 (6 bases). CDR3 length: 15 amino acids. Germline lookup yields CDR1 MNHEY and CDR2 SVGAGI. V gave up 2 bases and J gave up 6 bases, with 16 bases separating them. CDR3 residues: CASSYLGGGGDGYTF. The CDR3 bases are TGTGCCAGCAGTTACCTCGGGGGAGGGGGAGATGGCTACACCTTC.

The chain employs TRBV7-9 and TRBJ2-4, with 12 bases lining up with TRBD1. The trim removed 6 bases at V and 1 base at J, leaving 7 bases unmatched. CDR1 and CDR2 (germline): SEHNR, FQNEAQ (reference sequence). CDR3 length: 17 amino acids. Here the CDR3 reads CASRSWGQGAAKNIQYF. The CDR3, as DNA: TGTGCCAGCAGGTCCTGGGGACAGGGGGCTGCCAAAAACATTCAGTACTTC.

The V and J genes are TRBV5-6 and TRBJ2-1; TRBD1 agrees at 9 bases. CDR3 length equals 18 residues. The V segment lost 4 bases and the J segment 8 bases; nucleotides outside the gene matches: 19. Looked up from germline, CDR1 is SGHDT and CDR2 is YYEEEE. The CDR3 nucleotides are TGTGCCAGCAGCCAGACGAAAGGGACAGGGAAATTTCAGGATGAGCAGTTCTTC. It yields the protein CASSQTKGTGKFQDEQFF.

This chain joins TRBV19 and TRBJ1-2, with TRBD1 as a possible D gene (6 bases). From germline, CDR1 is LNHDA and CDR2 SQIVND (reference sequence). V lost 7 bases and J lost 4, with 13 bases in between. This CDR3 comprises 13 residues. The CDR3, as DNA: TGTGCCAGTACCTTAGGGGGTTTCTATGGCTACACCTTC. Its protein product is CASTLGGFYGYTF.

This clone was recorded a few times. The rearrangement links TRBV5-4 to TRBJ1-2; TRBD1 aligns across 7 bases. Trimming took 3 bases from V and 8 from J; bases not matched to a gene: 7. This CDR3 spans 13 amino acids. Per germline, CDR1 SGHNT and CDR2 YYREEE (reference sequence). The chain's CDR3 is CASSSRGIKGYTF. In nucleotides, the CDR3 is TGTGCCAGCAGCTCCAGGGGGATAAAAGGCTACACCTTC. Complete variable domain (other parts from reference TRBV5-4 and TRBJ1-2): ETGVTQSPTHLIKTRGQQVTLRCSSQSGHNTVSWYQQALGQGPQFIFQYYREEENGRGNFPPRFSGLQFPNYSSELNVNALELDDSALYLCASSSRGIKGYTFGSGTRLTVV.

V and J are TRBV7-9 and TRBJ1-2, with a possible D match to TRBD1 (5 bases). CDR1 and CDR2 from the germline V gene are SEHNR and FQNEAQ (reference sequence). The CDR3 is 16 amino acids. V lost 2 bases and J 2 bases, leaving 15 bases between the germline ends. The CDR3 loop reads CASSLRPRGFNYGYTF. In DNA form, the CDR3 reads TGTGCCAGCAGCTTACGTCCAAGGGGATTCAACTATGGCTACACCTTC.

This clone was detected only once. This rearrangement joins TRBV9 to TRBJ1-2; D is possibly TRBD1 (6 bases). Germline V gives CDR1 SGDLS, CDR2 YYNGEE. V shed 4 bases and J shed 1 base, with 14 bases lying between them. The CDR3 is made up of 15 amino acids. Here the CDR3 reads CASSTGQNLNYGYTF. DNA for the CDR3: TGTGCCAGCAGCACCGGACAGAACCTTAACTATGGCTACACCTTC. Together with reference TRBV9 and TRBJ1-2, the CDR3 gives the full variable domain: DSGVTQTPKHLITATGQRVTLRCSPRSGDLSVYWYQQSLDQGLQFLIQYYNGEERAKGNILERFSAQQFPDLHSELNLSSLELGDSALYFCASSTGQNLNYGYTFGSGTRLTVV.

The chain recombines TRBV19 with TRBJ2-3, with TRBD2 as a possible D gene (5 bases). CDR1 LNHDA and CDR2 SQIVND come from the germline V gene (reference sequence). The CDR3 consists of 14 residues. Trimming stripped 4 bases from V and 1 base from J, with 9 bases between. Here the CDR3 DNA reads TGTGCCAGTAGTACCTGGACTGGCACAGATACGCAGTATTTT. Encoded protein: CASSTWTGTDTQYF.

The chain carries TRBV5-6 and TRBJ1-5, with TRBD1 as a possible D gene (6 bases). The V and J ends lost 3 bases and 1 base respectively, with 14 bases between them. Germline V gene lookup returns CDR1 SGHDT and CDR2 YYEEEE. The CDR3 is 16 residues long. CDR3 residues: CASSSGGGWSNQPQHF. In DNA form, the CDR3 reads TGTGCCAGCAGCTCTGGGGGCGGTTGGAGCAATCAGCCCCAGCATTTT.

J is TRBJ1-2 and V is TRBV15; tentatively, D is TRBD1 (5 bases). The CDR3 extends over 16 amino acids. V was cut by 0 bases and J by 1 base, with 12 bases left in between. CDR1 LNHNV and CDR2 YYDKDF come from the germline V gene (reference sequence). The CDR3 DNA reads TGTGCCACCAGCAGAGATCGTCTTCAGGGTAACTATGGCTACACCTTC. Translation gives CATSRDRLQGNYGYTF.